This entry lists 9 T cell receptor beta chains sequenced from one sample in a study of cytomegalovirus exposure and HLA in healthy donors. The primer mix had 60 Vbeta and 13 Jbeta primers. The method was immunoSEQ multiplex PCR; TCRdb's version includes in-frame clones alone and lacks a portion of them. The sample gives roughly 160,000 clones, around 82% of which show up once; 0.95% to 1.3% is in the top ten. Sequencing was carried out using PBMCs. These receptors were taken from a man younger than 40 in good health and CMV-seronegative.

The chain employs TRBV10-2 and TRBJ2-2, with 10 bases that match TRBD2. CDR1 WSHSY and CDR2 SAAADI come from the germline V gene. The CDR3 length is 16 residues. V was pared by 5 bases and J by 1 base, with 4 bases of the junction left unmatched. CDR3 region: CASSSSGGRNTGELFF. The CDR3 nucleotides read TGCGCCAGCAGTTCTAGCGGGGGACGGAACACCGGGGAGCTGTTTTTT.

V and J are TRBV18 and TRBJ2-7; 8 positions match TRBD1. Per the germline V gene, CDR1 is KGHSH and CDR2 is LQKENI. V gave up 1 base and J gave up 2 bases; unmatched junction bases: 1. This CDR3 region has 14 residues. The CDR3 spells CASSPQTGAYEQYF. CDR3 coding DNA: TGTGCCAGCTCACCACAGACAGGGGCCTACGAGCAGTACTTC.

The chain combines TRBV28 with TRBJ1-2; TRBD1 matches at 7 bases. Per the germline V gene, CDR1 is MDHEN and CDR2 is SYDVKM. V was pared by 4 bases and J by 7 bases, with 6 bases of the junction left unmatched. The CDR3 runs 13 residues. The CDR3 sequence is CASSSTGIGGYTF. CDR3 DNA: TGTGCCAGCAGTTCGACAGGGATAGGTGGCTACACCTTC.

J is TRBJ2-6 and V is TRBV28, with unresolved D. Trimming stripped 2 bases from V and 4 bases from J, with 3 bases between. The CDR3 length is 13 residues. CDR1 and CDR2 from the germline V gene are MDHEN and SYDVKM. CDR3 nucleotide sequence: TGTGCCAGCAGTTTAGAGGGGGCCAACGTCCTGACTTTC. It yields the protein CASSLEGANVLTF.

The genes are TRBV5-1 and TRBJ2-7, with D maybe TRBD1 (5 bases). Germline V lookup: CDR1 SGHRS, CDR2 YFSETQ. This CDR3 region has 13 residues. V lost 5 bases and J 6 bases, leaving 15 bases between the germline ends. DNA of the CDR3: TGCGCCAGCAGTGACAGCTATAGTACCGAGCAGTACTTC. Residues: CASSDSYSTEQYF. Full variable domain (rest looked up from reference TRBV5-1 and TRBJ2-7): KAGVTQTPRYLIKTRGQQVTLSCSPISGHRSVSWYQQTPGQGLQFLFEYFSETQRNKGNFPGRFSGRQFSNSRSEMNVSTLELGDSALYLCASSDSYSTEQYFGPGTRLTVT.

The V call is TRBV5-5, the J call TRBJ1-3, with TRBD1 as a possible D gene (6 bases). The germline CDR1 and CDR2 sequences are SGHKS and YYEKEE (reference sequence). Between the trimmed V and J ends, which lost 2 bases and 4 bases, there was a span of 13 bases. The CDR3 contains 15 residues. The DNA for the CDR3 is TGTGCCAGCAGCTTTTGGGACATCGGGGGAAACACCATATATTTT. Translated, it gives CASSFWDIGGNTIYF.

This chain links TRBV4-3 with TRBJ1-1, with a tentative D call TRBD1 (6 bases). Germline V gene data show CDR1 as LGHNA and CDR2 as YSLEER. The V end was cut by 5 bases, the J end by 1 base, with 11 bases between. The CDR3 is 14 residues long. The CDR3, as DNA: TGCGCCAGCAGCTCGGGACATGCGAACACTGAAGCTTTCTTT. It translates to CASSSGHANTEAFF.

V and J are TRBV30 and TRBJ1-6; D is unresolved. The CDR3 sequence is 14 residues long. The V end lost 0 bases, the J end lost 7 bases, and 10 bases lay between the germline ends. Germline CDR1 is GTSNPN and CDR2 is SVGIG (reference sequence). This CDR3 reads CAWSVLQTNSPLHF. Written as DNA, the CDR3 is TGTGCCTGGAGTGTACTTCAGACAAATTCACCCCTCCACTTT.

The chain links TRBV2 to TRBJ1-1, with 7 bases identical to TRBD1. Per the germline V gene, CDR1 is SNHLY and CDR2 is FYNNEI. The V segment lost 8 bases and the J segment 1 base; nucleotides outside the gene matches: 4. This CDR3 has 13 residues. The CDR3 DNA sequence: TGTGCCAGCGAAGGGACAGCGAACACTGAAGCTTTCTTT. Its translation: CASEGTANTEAFF.